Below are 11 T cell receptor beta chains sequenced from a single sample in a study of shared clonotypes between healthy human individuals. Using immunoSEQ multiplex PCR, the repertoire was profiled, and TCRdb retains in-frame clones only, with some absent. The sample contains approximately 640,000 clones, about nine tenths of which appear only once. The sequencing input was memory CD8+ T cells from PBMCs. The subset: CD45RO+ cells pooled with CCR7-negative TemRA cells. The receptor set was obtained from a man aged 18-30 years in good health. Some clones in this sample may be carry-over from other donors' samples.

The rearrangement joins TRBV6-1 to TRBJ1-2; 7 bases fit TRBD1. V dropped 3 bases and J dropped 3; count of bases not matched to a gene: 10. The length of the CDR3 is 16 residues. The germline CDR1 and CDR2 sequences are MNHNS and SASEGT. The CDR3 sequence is CASSDTGDRAYYGYTF. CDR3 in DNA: TGTGCCAGCAGTGATACGGGGGACAGAGCTTACTATGGCTACACCTTC.

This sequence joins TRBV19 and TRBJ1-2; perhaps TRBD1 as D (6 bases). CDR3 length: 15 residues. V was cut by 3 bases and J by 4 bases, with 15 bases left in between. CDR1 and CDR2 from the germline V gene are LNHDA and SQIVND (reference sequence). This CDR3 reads CASSMSTGFAYGYTF. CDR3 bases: TGTGCCAGTAGTATGTCCACAGGGTTCGCCTATGGCTACACCTTC.

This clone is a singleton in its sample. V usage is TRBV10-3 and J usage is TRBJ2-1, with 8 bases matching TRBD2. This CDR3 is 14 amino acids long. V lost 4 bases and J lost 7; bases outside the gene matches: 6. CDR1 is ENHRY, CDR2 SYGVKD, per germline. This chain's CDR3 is CAISVPGGANEQFF. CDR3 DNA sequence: TGTGCCATCAGTGTCCCGGGAGGGGCAAATGAGCAGTTCTTC.

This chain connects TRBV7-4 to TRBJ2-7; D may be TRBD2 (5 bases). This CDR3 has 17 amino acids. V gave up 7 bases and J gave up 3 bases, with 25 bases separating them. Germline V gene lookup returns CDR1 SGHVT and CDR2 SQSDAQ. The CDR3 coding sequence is TGTGCCAGCACCGAACGACCCGGGGATCTCCGGGGCTACGAGCAGTACTTC. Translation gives CASTERPGDLRGYEQYF. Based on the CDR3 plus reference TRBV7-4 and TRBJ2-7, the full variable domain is GAGVSQSPRYKVAKRGRDVALRCDSISGHVTLYWYRQTLGQGSEVLTYSQSDAQRDKSGRPSGRFSAERPERSVSTLKIQRTEQGDSAVYLCASTERPGDLRGYEQYFGPGTRLTVT.

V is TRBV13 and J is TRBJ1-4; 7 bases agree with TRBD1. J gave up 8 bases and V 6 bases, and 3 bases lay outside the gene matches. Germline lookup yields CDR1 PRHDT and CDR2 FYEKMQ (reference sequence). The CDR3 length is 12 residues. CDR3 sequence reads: CASRGTEEKLFF. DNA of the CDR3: TGTGCCAGCAGGGGGACAGAAGAAAAACTGTTTTTT.

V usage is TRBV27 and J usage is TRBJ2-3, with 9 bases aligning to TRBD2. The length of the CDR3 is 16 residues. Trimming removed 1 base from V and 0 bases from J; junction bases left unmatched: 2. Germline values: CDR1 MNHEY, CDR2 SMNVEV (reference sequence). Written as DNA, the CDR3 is TGTGCCAGCAGTTTATTGGGACTAGCTAGCACAGATACGCAGTATTTT. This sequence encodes CASSLLGLASTDTQYF.

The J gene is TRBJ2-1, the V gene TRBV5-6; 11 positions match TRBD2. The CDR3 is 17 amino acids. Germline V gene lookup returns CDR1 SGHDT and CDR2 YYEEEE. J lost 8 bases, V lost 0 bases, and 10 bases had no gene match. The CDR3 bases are TGTGCCAGCAGCTTGGCCACAACTAGCGGGAGATTACATGAGCAGTTCTTC. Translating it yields CASSLATTSGRLHEQFF.

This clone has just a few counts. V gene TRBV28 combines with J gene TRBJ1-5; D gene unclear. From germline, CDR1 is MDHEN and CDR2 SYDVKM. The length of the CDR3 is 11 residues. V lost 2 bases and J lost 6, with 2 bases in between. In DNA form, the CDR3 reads TGTGCCAGCAGTTTAGCTCAGCCCCAGCATTTT. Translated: CASSLAQPQHF. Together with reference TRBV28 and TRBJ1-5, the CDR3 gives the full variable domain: DVKVTQSSRYLVKRTGEKVFLECVQDMDHENMFWYRQDPGLGLRLIYFSYDVKMKEKGDIPEGYSVSREKKERFSLILESASTNQTSMYLCASSLAQPQHFGDGTRLSIL.

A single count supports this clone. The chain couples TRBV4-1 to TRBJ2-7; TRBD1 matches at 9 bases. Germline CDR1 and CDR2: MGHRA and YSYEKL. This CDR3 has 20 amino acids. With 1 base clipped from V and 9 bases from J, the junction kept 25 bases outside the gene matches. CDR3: CASSQATDGRAGGTGFGQYF. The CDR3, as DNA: TGCGCCAGCAGCCAAGCGACTGATGGGAGAGCCGGAGGGACAGGGTTTGGGCAGTACTTC.

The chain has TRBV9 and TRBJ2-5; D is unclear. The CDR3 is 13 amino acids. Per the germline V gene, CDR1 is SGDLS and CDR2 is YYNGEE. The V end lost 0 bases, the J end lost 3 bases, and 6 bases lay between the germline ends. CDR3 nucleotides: TGTGCCAGCAGCGTAGATGGCAAAGAGACCCAGTACTTC. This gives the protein CASSVDGKETQYF.

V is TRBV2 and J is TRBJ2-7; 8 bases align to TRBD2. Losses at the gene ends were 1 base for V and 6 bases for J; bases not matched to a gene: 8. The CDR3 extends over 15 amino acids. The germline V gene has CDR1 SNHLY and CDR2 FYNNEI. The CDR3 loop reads CASSEGTSGPTEQYF. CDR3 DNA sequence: TGTGCCAGCAGTGAAGGCACTAGCGGACCAACCGAGCAGTACTTC.